Presented here are 5 T cell receptor beta chains from one specimen sequenced in a study of shared clonotypes between healthy human individuals. TCRdb keeps only in-frame clones here, not all; method: immunoSEQ multiplex PCR. Of about 1.5 million clones listed, about 96% were seen once; the top ten hold more than 0.9%. The specimen was naive CD4+ T cells sorted from blood. Regarding subset: CD45RA+ positively selected. Source of these receptors: a man aged 25-45 years in good health.

The DNA for the CDR3 is TGTGCCAGTAGGGAGACAGAAAACTATGGCTACACCTTC. Protein sequence: CASRETENYGYTF. The chain joins TRBV19 to TRBJ1-2; TRBD1 might be the D (5 bases). The CDR3 is made up of 13 amino acids. Germline V gene data show CDR1 as LNHDA and CDR2 as SQIVND (reference sequence). V gave up 6 bases and J gave up 2 bases, with 10 bases separating them.

In the case of this clone: The same CDR3 also results from other DNA sequences found in this sample. CDR3 DNA sequence: TGTGCCAGCAGTTGGGGGGGAAGCAATCAGCCCCAGCATTTT. Amino acids: CASSWGGSNQPQHF. The rearrangement joins TRBV28 to TRBJ1-5; TRBD1 might be the D (5 bases). The CDR3 has 14 residues. V dropped 4 bases and J dropped 1 base, with 8 bases sitting between them. The V gene's germline CDR1 is MDHEN and CDR2 SYDVKM.

The V gene is TRBV19, the J gene TRBJ2-2; D gene ambiguous. Germline CDR1 and CDR2: LNHDA and SQIVND (reference sequence). V dropped 5 bases and J dropped 6 bases, with 13 bases sitting between them. The CDR3 covers 14 residues. The chain's CDR3 is CASSPPGIAGELFF. CDR3 DNA sequence: TGTGCCAGTAGTCCCCCCGGTATCGCCGGGGAGCTGTTTTTT.

The chain carries TRBV4-3 and TRBJ2-3; possible D gene TRBD1, 6 bases. Trimming cost V 4 bases and J 1 base, with 12 bases left between them. The V gene's germline CDR1 is LGHNA and CDR2 YSLEER. The CDR3 totals 15 residues. CDR3 region: CASSPQSGGTDTQYF. CDR3 coding DNA: TGCGCCAGCAGCCCTCAATCAGGGGGCACAGATACGCAGTATTTT.

V gene TRBV18 combines with J gene TRBJ1-2; TRBD1 matches at 10 bases. Losses at the gene ends were 6 bases for V and 0 bases for J; bases not matched to a gene: 10. The CDR3 totals 17 residues. In germline, CDR1 is KGHSH, CDR2 LQKENI. The CDR3 bases are TGTGCCAGCTCCCCCTTGACAGGGGGCGTCCCTAACTATGGCTACACCTTC. It is translated as CASSPLTGGVPNYGYTF. The whole variable domain, filled in from reference TRBV18 and TRBJ1-2, reads NAGVMQNPRHLVRRRGQEARLRCSPMKGHSHVYWYRQLPEEGLKFMVYLQKENIIDESGMPKERFSAEFPKEGPSILRIQQVVRGDSAAYFCASSPLTGGVPNYGYTFGSGTRLTVV.